The 3 T cell receptor beta chains reported below all come from one sample, sequenced in a study of PD-L1 blockade in urothelial cancer. This table comes from immunoSEQ multiplex PCR, and its TCRdb copy is limited to in-frame clones, with some not included. The sample lists approximately 90,000 clones, 90% occurring once. Time point given: pretreatment peripheral blood. Sequencing was performed on PBMCs, taken around atezolizumab (anti-PD-L1) treatment. The receptors stem from a man between 60 and 75 years old with urothelial cancer.

This rearrangement joins TRBV9 to TRBJ2-7, with D possibly TRBD1 on 5 matching bases. Germline V gene lookup returns CDR1 SGDLS and CDR2 YYNGEE. V was pared by 3 bases and J by 4 bases, with 14 bases between. The CDR3 is made up of 14 amino acids. The DNA for the CDR3 is TGTGCCAGCAGCGAGGGGTTTTTTGATTACGAGCAGTACTTC. Protein sequence: CASSEGFFDYEQYF.

CDR3 amino acids: CASSQGRTAASIYF. The CDR3 DNA reads as TGCGCCAGCAGCCAAGGAAGGACAGCCGCCTCCATATATTTT. The chain links TRBV4-1 to TRBJ1-3; perhaps TRBD1 as D (6 bases). Germline-derived CDR1 and CDR2 are MGHRA and YSYEKL. CDR3 length: 14 amino acids. Trimming took 1 base from V and 11 from J, leaving 15 bases between them.

V and J are TRBV25-1 and TRBJ2-3; a weak D match, TRBD1 (6 bases). The CDR3 has 16 amino acids. Germline CDR1 and CDR2: MGHDK and SYGVNS. Trimming removed 5 bases from V and 4 bases from J, with 19 bases in between. The CDR3 here is CASSPTGIEGADTQYF. DNA for the CDR3: TGTGCCAGCAGTCCTACAGGGATAGAGGGTGCAGATACGCAGTATTTT.